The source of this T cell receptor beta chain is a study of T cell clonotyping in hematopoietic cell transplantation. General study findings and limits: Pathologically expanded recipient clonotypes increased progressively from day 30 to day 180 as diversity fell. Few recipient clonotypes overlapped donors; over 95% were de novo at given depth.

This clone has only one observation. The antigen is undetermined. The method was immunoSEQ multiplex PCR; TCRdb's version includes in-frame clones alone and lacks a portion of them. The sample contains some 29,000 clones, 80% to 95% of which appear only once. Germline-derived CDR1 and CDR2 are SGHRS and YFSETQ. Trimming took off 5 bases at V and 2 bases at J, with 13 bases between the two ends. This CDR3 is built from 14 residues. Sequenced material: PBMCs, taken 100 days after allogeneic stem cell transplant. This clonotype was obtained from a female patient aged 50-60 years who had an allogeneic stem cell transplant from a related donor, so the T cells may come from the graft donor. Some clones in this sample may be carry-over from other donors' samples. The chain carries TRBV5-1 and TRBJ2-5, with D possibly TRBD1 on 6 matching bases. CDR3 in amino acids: CASRPQGAQETQYF. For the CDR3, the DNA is TGCGCCAGCAGGCCACAGGGCGCACAAGAGACCCAGTACTTC.